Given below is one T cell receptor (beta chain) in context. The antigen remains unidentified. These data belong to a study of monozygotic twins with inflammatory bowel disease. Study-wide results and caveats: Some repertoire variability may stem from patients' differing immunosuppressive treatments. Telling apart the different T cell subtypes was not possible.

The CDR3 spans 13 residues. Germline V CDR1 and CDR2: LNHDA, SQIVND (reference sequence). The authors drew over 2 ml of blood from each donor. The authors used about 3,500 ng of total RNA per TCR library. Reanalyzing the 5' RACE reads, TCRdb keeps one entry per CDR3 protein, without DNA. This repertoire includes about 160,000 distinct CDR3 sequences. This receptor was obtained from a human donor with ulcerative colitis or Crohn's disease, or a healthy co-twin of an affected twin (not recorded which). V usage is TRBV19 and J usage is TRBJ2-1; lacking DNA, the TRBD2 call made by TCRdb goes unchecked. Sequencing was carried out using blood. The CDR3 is CASSTGTLNEQFF. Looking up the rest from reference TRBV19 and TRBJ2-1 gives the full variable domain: DGGITQSPKYLFRKEGQNVTLSCEQNLNHDAMYWYRQDPGQGLRLIYYSQIVNDFQKGDIAEGYSVSREKKESFPLTVTSAQKNPTAFYLCASSTGTLNEQFFGPGTRLTVL.